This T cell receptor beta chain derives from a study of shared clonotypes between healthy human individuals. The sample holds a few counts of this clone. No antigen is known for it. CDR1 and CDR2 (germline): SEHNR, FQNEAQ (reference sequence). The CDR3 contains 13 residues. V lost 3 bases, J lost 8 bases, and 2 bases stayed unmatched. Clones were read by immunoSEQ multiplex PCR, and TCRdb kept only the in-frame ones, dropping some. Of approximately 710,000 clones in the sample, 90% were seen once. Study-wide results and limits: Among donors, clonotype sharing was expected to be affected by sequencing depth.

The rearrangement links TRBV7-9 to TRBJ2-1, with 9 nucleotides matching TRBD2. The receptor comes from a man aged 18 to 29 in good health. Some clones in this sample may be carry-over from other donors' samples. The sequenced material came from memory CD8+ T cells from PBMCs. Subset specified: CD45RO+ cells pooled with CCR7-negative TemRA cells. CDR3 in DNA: TGTGCCAGCAGCTTCGTAGCGGGAGATGAGCAGTTCTTC. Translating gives CASSFVAGDEQFF.